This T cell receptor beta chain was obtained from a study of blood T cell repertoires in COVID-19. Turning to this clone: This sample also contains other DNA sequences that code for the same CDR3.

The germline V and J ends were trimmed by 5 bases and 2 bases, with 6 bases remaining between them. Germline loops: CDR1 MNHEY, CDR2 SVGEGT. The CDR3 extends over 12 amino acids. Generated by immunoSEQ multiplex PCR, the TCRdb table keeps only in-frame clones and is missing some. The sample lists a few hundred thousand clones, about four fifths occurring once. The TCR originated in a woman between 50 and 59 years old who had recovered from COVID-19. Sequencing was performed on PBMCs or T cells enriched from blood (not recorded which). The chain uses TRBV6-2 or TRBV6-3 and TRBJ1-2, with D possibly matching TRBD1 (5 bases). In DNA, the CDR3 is TGTGCCAGCAGTCAGGGAAACTATGGCTACACCTTC. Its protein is CASSQGNYGYTF.